Sequencing of this T cell receptor beta chain was carried out in a study of glioma-infiltrating T cells. Comment on this clonotype: Its specificity is not known. This clone may be a read error of a much larger clone one base away.

The CDR3 has 11 amino acids. Germline V gene lookup returns CDR1 SQVTM and CDR2 ANQGSEA. Trimming removed 5 bases at V and 4 bases at J, with 5 bases between. Findings and limits, study-wide: Above-expected tissue-blood divergence occurred in all gliomas, most in low-grade ones.

Using RNA template, CDR3s of TCR alpha and beta were amplified with iRepertoire arm-PCR. Via MiXCR, TCRdb re-called the multiplex PCR reads, giving one row per CDR3 protein. The sample yields 100,000 to 150,000 distinct CDR3 sequences, roughly 24% seen once. Sample: glioma tissue, nonneoplastic brain tissue, or PBMCs (not recorded which). The receptor was derived from a human donor with low-grade glioma or glioblastoma, undergoing nonglioma brain surgery, or in good health (not recorded which). The chain employs TRBV29-1 and TRBJ2-2; D is unresolved. This CDR3 is CSVTITGELFF. For the CDR3, the DNA is TGCAGCGTTACGATCACCGGGGAGCTGTTTTTT.